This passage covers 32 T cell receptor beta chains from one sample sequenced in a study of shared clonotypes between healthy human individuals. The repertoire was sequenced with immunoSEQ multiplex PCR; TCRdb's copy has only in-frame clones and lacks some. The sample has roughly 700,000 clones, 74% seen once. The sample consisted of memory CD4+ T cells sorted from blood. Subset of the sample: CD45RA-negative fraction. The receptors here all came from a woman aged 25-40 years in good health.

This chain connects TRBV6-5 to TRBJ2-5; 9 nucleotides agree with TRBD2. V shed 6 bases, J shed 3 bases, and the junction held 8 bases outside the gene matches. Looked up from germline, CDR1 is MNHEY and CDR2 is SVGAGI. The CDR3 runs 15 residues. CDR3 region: CASSWVGGREETQYF. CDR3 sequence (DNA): TGTGCCAGCAGCTGGGTAGGCGGGAGGGAAGAGACCCAGTACTTC.

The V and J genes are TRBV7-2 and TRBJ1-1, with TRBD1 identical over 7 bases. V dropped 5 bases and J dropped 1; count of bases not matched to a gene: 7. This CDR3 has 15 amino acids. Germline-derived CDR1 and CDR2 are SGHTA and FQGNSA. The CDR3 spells CASSPAGGSNTEAFF. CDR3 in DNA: TGTGCCAGCAGCCCAGCAGGGGGTTCGAACACTGAAGCTTTCTTT.

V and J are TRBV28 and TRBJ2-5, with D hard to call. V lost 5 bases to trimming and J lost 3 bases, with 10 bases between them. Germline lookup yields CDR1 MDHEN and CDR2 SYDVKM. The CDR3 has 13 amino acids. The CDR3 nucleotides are TGTGCCAGCAGTCCACCCTCTGAAGAGACCCAGTACTTC. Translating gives CASSPPSEETQYF.

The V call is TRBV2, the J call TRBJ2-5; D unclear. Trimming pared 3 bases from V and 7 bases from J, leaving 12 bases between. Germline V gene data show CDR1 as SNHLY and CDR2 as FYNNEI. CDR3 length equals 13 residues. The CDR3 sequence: CASSEGFLLTQYF. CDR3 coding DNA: TGTGCCAGCAGTGAGGGTTTTTTGTTGACCCAGTACTTC.

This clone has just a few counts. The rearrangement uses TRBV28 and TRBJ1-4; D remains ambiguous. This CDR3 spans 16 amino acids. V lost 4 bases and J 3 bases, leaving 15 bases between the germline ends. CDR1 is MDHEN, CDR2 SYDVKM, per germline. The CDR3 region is CASSSAAGVANEKLFF. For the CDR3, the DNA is TGTGCCAGCAGTTCGGCGGCAGGAGTGGCTAATGAAAAACTGTTTTTT.

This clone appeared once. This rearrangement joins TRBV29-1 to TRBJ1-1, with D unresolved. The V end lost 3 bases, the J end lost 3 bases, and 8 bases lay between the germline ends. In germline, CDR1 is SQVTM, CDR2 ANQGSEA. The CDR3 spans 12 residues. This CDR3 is CSVEVQDTEAFF. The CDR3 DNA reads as TGCAGCGTTGAGGTTCAGGACACTGAAGCTTTCTTT. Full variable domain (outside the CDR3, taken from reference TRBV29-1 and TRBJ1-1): SAVISQKPSRDICQRGTSLTIQCQVDSQVTMMFWYRQQPGQSLTLIATANQGSEATYESGFVIDKFPISRPNLTFSTLTVSNMSPEDSSIYLCSVEVQDTEAFFGQGTRLTVV.

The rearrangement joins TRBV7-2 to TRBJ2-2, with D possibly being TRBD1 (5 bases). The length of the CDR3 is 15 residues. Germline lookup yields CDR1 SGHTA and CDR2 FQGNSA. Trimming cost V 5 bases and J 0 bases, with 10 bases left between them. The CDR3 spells CASSPTVPNTGELFF. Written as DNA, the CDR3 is TGTGCCAGCAGCCCGACAGTCCCGAACACCGGGGAGCTGTTTTTT.

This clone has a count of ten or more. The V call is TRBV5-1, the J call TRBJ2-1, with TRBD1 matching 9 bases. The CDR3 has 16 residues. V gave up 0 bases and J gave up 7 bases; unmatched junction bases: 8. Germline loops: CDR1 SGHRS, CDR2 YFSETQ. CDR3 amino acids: CASSLAGTGLRNEQFF. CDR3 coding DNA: TGCGCCAGCAGCTTGGCGGGGACAGGGCTAAGAAATGAGCAGTTCTTC.

CDR3 loop: CATSIPYQSTEAFF. Here the CDR3 DNA reads TGTGCCACCAGCATCCCTTACCAGAGCACTGAAGCTTTCTTT. The V call is TRBV15, the J call TRBJ1-1; no definite D call. The CDR3 runs 14 residues. Trimming left V 4 bases short and J 4 bases short, with 13 bases between. Germline lookup yields CDR1 LNHNV and CDR2 YYDKDF (reference sequence). Combining the CDR3 with reference TRBV15 and TRBJ1-1 gives the whole variable domain DAMVIQNPRYQVTQFGKPVTLSCSQTLNHNVMYWYQQKSSQAPKLLFHYYDKDFNNEADTPDNFQSRRPNTSFCFLDIRSPGLGDTAMYLCATSIPYQSTEAFFGQGTRLTVV.

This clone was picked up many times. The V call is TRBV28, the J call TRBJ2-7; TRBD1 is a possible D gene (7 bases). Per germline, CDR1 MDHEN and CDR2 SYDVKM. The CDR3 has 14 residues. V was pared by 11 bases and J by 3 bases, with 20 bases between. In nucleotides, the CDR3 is TGTGCCTGCGGGACAGTCGATAGAGACTACGAGCAGTACTTC. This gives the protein CACGTVDRDYEQYF.

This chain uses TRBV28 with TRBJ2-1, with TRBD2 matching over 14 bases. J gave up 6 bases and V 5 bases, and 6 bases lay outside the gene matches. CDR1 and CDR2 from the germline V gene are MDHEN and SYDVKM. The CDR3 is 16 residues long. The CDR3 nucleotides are TGTGCCAGCAGTCTCTGGACTAGCGGGAGGAGCAATGAGCAGTTCTTC. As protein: CASSLWTSGRSNEQFF.

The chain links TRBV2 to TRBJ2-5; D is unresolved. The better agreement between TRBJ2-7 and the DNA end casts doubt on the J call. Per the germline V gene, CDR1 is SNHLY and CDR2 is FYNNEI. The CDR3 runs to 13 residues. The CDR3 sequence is CASSGRHSYEQYF. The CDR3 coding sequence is TGTGCCAGCAGTGGGCGGCACTCCTACGAGCAGTACTTC.

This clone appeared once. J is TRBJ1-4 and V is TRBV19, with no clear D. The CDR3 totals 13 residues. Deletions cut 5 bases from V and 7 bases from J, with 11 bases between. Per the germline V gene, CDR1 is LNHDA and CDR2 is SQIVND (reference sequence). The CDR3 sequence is CASSLRSGEKLFF. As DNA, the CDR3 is TGTGCCAGTAGTCTTCGTAGTGGTGAAAAACTGTTTTTT.

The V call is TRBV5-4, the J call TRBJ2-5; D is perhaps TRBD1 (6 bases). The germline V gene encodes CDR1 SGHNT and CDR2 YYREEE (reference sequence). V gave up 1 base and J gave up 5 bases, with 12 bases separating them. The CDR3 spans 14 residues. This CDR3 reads CASSLYGQGETQYF. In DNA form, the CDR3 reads TGTGCCAGCAGCTTGTACGGCCAGGGGGAGACCCAGTACTTC.

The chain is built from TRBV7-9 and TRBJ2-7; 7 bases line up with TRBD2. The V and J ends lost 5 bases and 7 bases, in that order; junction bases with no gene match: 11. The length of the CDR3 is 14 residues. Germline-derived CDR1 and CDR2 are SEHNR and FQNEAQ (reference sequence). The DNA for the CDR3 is TGTGCCAGCAGCCCCAGCGGGGCCGGAGGAGAGCAGTACTTC. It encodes CASSPSGAGGEQYF.

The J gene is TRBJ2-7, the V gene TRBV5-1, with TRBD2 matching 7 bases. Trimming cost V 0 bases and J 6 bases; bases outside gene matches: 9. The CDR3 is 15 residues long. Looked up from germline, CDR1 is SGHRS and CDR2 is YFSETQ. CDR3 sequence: CASSLAERESGEQYF. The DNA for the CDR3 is TGCGCCAGCAGCTTGGCTGAGCGGGAAAGTGGCGAGCAGTACTTC.

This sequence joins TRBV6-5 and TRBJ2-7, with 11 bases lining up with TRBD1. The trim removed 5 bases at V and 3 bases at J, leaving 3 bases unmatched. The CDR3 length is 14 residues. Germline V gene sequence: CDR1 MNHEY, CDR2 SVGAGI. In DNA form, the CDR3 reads TGTGCCAGCAGTCTTGGGACAGGGGGCTACGAGCAGTACTTC. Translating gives CASSLGTGGYEQYF.

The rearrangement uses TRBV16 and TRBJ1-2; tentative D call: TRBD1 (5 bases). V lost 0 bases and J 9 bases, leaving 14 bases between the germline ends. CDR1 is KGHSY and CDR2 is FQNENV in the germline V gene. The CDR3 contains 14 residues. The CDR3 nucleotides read TGTGCCAGCAGCCAATCGAGGGAGGGGAGAAGCTACACCTTC. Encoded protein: CASSQSREGRSYTF.

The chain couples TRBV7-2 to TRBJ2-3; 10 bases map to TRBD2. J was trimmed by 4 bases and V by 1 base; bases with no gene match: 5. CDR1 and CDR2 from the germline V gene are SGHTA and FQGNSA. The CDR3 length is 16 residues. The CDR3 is CASSLEAAGGADTQYF. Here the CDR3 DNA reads TGTGCCAGCAGCTTAGAGGCAGCGGGAGGGGCAGATACGCAGTATTTT.

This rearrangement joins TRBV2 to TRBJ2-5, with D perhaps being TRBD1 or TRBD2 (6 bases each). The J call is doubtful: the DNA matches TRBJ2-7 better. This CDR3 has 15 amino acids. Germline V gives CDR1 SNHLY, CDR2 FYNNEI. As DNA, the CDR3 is TGTGCCAGCAGTGAAGGCGGGACACTCTCCTACGAGCAGTACTTC. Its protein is CASSEGGTLSYEQYF.

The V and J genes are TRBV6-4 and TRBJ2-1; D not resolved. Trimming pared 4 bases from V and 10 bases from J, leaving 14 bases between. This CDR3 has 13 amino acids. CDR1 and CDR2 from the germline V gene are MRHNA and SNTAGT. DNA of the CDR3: TGTGCCAGCAGTGCTTGCCAGGAGTGCGAGCAGTTCTTC. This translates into CASSACQECEQFF.

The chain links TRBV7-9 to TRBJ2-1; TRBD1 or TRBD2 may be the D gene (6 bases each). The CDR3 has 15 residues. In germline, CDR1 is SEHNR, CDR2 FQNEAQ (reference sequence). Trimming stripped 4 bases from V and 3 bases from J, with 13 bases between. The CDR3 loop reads CASSSRGVSYNEQFF. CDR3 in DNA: TGTGCCAGCAGCTCGAGGGGGGTTAGCTACAATGAGCAGTTCTTC.

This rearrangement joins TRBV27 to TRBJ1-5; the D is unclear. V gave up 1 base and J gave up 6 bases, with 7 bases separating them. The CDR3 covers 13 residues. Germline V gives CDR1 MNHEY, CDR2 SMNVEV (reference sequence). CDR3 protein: CASSLLQSQPQHF. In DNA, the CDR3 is TGTGCCAGCAGTTTATTGCAGAGTCAGCCCCAGCATTTT.

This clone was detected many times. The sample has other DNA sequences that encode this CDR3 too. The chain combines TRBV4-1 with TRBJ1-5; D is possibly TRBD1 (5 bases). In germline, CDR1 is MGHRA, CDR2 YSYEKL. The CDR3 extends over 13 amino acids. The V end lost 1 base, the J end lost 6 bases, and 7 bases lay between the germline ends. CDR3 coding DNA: TGCGCCAGCAGCCAAGCGGGGGGTCAGCCCCAGCATTTT. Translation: CASSQAGGQPQHF.

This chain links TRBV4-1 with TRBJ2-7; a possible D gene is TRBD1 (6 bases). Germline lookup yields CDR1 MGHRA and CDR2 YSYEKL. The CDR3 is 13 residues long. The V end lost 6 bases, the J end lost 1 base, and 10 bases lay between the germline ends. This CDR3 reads CASRGGTSYEQYF. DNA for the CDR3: TGCGCCAGCAGAGGGGGTACGTCCTACGAGCAGTACTTC.

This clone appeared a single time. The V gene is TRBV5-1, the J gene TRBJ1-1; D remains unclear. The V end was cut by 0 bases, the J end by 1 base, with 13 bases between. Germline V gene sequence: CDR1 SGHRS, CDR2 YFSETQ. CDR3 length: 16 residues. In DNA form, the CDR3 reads TGCGCCAGCAGCTTGGTCGCGGCAGGAAAGAACACTGAAGCTTTCTTT. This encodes CASSLVAAGKNTEAFF.

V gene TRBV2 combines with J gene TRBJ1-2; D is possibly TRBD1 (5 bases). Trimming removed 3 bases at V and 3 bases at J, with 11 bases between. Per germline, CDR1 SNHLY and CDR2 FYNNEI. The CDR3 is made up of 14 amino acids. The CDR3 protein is CASSDSGSHYGYTF. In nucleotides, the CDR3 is TGTGCCAGCAGTGATTCAGGGAGCCACTATGGCTACACCTTC.

The CDR3 DNA reads TGTGCCAGCAGCTGGGCCCCCAGGGGGGAACGTGGCTACACCTTC. It specifies CASSWAPRGERGYTF. The V call is TRBV5-5, the J call TRBJ1-2, with TRBD1 matching 7 bases. This CDR3 has 15 amino acids. Germline-derived CDR1 and CDR2 are SGHKS and YYEKEE (reference sequence). Trimming took 3 bases from V and 7 from J; bases not matched to a gene: 12.

CDR3 protein: CASSEVGQGNTEAFF. The CDR3 DNA reads TGTGCCAGCAGTGAAGTCGGACAGGGGAACACTGAAGCTTTCTTT. The gene calls are TRBV6-1 and TRBJ1-1; 8 nucleotides line up with TRBD1. Germline lookup yields CDR1 MNHNS and CDR2 SASEGT. Trimming took 1 base from V and 1 from J; bases not matched to a gene: 2. This CDR3 is built from 15 residues.

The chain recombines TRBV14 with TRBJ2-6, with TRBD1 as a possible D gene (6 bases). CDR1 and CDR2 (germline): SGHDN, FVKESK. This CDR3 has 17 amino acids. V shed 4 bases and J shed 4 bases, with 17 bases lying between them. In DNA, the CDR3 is TGTGCCAGCAGCCGCATTGACAGGTTATCAGGGGCCAACGTCCTGACTTTC. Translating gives CASSRIDRLSGANVLTF.

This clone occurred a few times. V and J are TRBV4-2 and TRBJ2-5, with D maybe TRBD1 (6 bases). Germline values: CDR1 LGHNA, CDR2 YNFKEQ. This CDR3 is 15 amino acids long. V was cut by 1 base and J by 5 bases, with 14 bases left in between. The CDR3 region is CASSQAVQGAETQYF. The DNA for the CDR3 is TGTGCCAGCAGCCAAGCGGTACAGGGCGCGGAGACCCAGTACTTC.

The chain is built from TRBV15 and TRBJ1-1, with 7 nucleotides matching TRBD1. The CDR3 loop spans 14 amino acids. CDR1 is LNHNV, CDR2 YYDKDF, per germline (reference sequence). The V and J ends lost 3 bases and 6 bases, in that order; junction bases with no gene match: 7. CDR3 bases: TGTGCCACCAGCAGCAGGACAGGTGGATCTGAAGCTTTCTTT. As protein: CATSSRTGGSEAFF.